Below are 31 T cell receptor beta chains sequenced from a single sample in a study of blood T cell repertoires in COVID-19. The protocol was immunoSEQ multiplex PCR, while the TCRdb copy is restricted to in-frame clones and leaves out a portion. The sample yields approximately 250,000 clones, roughly 88% seen once. Specimen: peripheral blood. These receptors were taken from a woman in her thirties or forties who had recovered from COVID-19.

The rearrangement joins TRBV5-1 to TRBJ2-2; D perhaps matches TRBD2 (7 bases). Germline-derived CDR1 and CDR2 are SGHRS and YFSETQ. The V and J ends lost 4 bases and 2 bases respectively, with 15 bases between them. This CDR3 region has 16 residues. The CDR3 protein is CASSRGARLNTGELFF. CDR3 in DNA: TGCGCCAGCAGCCGGGGGGCCAGACTTAACACCGGGGAGCTGTTTTTT. The variable domain in full, completed from reference TRBV5-1 and TRBJ2-2, reads KAGVTQTPRYLIKTRGQQVTLSCSPISGHRSVSWYQQTPGQGLQFLFEYFSETQRNKGNFPGRFSGRQFSNSRSEMNVSTLELGDSALYLCASSRGARLNTGELFFGEGSRLTVL.

This chain connects TRBV7-9 to TRBJ2-1; D is perhaps TRBD2 (6 bases). Per germline, CDR1 SEHNR and CDR2 FQNEAQ (reference sequence). V dropped 7 bases and J dropped 5 bases, with 18 bases sitting between them. CDR3 length: 15 amino acids. The chain's CDR3 is CASTHFRDFNNEQFF. CDR3 coding DNA: TGTGCCAGCACCCACTTTAGGGACTTCAACAATGAGCAGTTCTTC.

This chain connects TRBV28 to TRBJ1-4, with 10 bases lining up with TRBD1. V trimming: 3 bases; J trimming: 7 bases; junction bases outside the gene matches: 5. Germline values: CDR1 MDHEN, CDR2 SYDVKM. The CDR3 runs to 15 residues. The CDR3 protein is CASSLRQGAVEKLFF. The CDR3 bases are TGTGCCAGCAGTTTGCGACAGGGGGCGGTTGAAAAACTGTTTTTT.

J is TRBJ2-7 and V is TRBV27; D might be TRBD1 (5 bases). The CDR3 is 16 amino acids. Germline V gene data show CDR1 as MNHEY and CDR2 as SMNVEV (reference sequence). The V end lost 6 bases, the J end lost 0 bases, and 18 bases lay between the germline ends. The CDR3 DNA follows: TGTGCCAGCAGGAGGAAAGGGGATGGTAGCTCCTACGAGCAGTACTTC. This sequence encodes CASRRKGDGSSYEQYF.

The chain couples TRBV19 to TRBJ2-1; no reliable D call. V was cut by 7 bases and J by 8 bases, with 15 bases left in between. Germline V gives CDR1 LNHDA, CDR2 SQIVND (reference sequence). This CDR3 contains 13 residues. For the CDR3, the DNA is TGTGCCAGTACTGATGCGGCGGTGGATGAGCAGTTCTTC. Protein: CASTDAAVDEQFF.

A single count supports this clone. The rearrangement joins TRBV12-3 or TRBV12-4 to TRBJ1-5; a weak D match, TRBD1 (6 bases). CDR3 length equals 13 residues. The ends were cut back, 3 bases at V and 7 bases at J, with 10 bases in the middle. CDR3 amino acids: CASSFHRAQPQHF. In DNA form, the CDR3 reads TGTGCCAGCAGTTTTCACAGGGCCCAGCCCCAGCATTTT.

The count of this clone is one. The V gene is TRBV13, the J gene TRBJ2-3; maybe TRBD2 (6 bases). Germline CDR1 reads PRHDT; CDR2 reads FYEKMQ (reference sequence). V was cut by 5 bases and J by 4 bases, with 13 bases left in between. CDR3 size: 14 residues. The CDR3 protein is CASSHRRVADTQYF. In DNA, the CDR3 is TGTGCCAGCAGCCACAGGAGGGTTGCAGATACGCAGTATTTT.

The CDR3 DNA follows: TGTGCCAGCTCACTAGGGGCCTTAGGTGACTATGGCTACACCTTC. This codes for CASSLGALGDYGYTF. The chain combines TRBV18 with TRBJ1-2; possibly TRBD1 for D (5 bases). The CDR3 is 15 amino acids. Germline CDR1 KGHSH, CDR2 LQKENI. With 4 bases removed from V and 3 bases from J, the gap between germline ends came to 15 bases.

In the case of this clone: Distinct nucleotide sequences in the sample also encode this CDR3. DNA of the CDR3: TGTGCCAGCTCATCCCCAGGACAGGGGGTCTACGAGCAGTACTTC. As protein: CASSSPGQGVYEQYF. The chain uses TRBV18 and TRBJ2-7, with 10 bases lining up with TRBD1. Per the germline V gene, CDR1 is KGHSH and CDR2 is LQKENI. This CDR3 spans 15 amino acids. Unmatched junction bases numbered 7, after V lost 5 bases and J lost 3 bases.

The CDR3, as DNA: TGTGCCAGCAGCCAATTCCTGAGGGATACGCAGTATTTT. It translates to CASSQFLRDTQYF. The V call is TRBV3-1 (or the pseudogene TRBV3-2), the J call TRBJ2-3; D remains ambiguous. Trimming took 2 bases from V and 6 from J, leaving 9 bases between them. Germline CDR1 is LGHDT and CDR2 is YNNKEL (reference sequence). This CDR3 has 13 residues.

The rearrangement joins TRBV9 to TRBJ2-1, with TRBD1 identical over 7 bases. V shed 2 bases and J 5 bases; nucleotides not matched to a gene: 4. Germline loops: CDR1 SGDLS, CDR2 YYNGEE. The CDR3 sequence is 14 residues long. The CDR3 sequence is CASSVTGDDNEQFF. CDR3 in DNA: TGTGCCAGCAGCGTTACAGGGGACGACAATGAGCAGTTCTTC.

The chain recombines TRBV5-8 with TRBJ2-5, with TRBD2 matching 13 bases. The CDR3 sequence is 16 residues long. Germline trimming cut 4 bases from V and 1 base from J; bases unmatched to any gene: 4. Per the germline V gene, CDR1 is SGHTS and CDR2 is YDEGEE. CDR3 amino acids: CASSPRLAGGQETQYF. CDR3 DNA: TGTGCCAGCAGCCCCAGACTAGCGGGGGGCCAAGAGACCCAGTACTTC.

The V and J genes are TRBV7-2 and TRBJ2-2; perhaps TRBD2 as D (5 bases). Germline V gene lookup returns CDR1 SGHTA and CDR2 FQGNSA. The CDR3 totals 14 residues. V dropped 2 bases and J dropped 8 bases, with 12 bases sitting between them. The CDR3 DNA sequence: TGTGCCAGCAGCTTATTCTTGACGGGAGGGGAGCTGTTTTTT. Amino acids: CASSLFLTGGELFF.

This chain links TRBV28 with TRBJ1-1; 7 bases are shared with TRBD1. CDR3 length: 14 residues. Germline V gene lookup returns CDR1 MDHEN and CDR2 SYDVKM. Trimming cost V 3 bases and J 10 bases; bases outside gene matches: 11. The CDR3 DNA reads TGTGCCAGCAGTTTGGACAGGCTCTCTGAGGGAGCTTTCTTT. Its translation: CASSLDRLSEGAFF.

This clone was observed once. This sequence joins TRBV5-8 and TRBJ2-5, with a weak D call TRBD2 (6 bases). V lost 0 bases to trimming and J lost 1 base, with 13 bases between them. CDR1 and CDR2 (germline): SGHTS, YDEGEE. This CDR3 has 16 residues. The DNA of the CDR3 is TGTGCCAGCAGCTTGGGCCGGGGGACGCGCCAAGAGACCCAGTACTTC. Amino acid sequence: CASSLGRGTRQETQYF.

This chain connects TRBV6-5 to TRBJ1-4; tentative D call: TRBD1 (5 bases). This CDR3 has 12 residues. Trimming left V 1 base short and J 12 bases short, with 9 bases between. Germline V gene sequence: CDR1 MNHEY, CDR2 SVGAGI. CDR3 sequence reads: CASSYLRGELFF. For the CDR3, the DNA is TGTGCCAGCAGTTACTTGCGGGGGGAACTGTTTTTT.

The gene calls are TRBV7-8 and TRBJ2-1; 9 bases agree with TRBD1. From germline, CDR1 is SGHVS and CDR2 FQNEAQ. V was pared by 7 bases and J by 4 bases, with 5 bases of the junction left unmatched. The CDR3 is made up of 14 amino acids. CDR3 DNA sequence: TGTGCCAGCACCCCGGGACAGGGTTACAATGAGCAGTTCTTC. Amino acid sequence: CASTPGQGYNEQFF.

V is TRBV6-5 and J is TRBJ1-2, with 7 bases fitting TRBD1. This CDR3 comprises 15 residues. CDR1 is MNHEY and CDR2 is SVGAGI in the germline V gene. V shed 6 bases and J 2 bases; nucleotides not matched to a gene: 9. As DNA, the CDR3 is TGTGCCAGCAGCTATATATCGGGACAGAACTATGGCTACACCTTC. It encodes CASSYISGQNYGYTF.

The chain is built from TRBV7-9 and TRBJ2-1; D is unclear. Trimming pared 5 bases from V and 6 bases from J, leaving 8 bases between. Germline values: CDR1 SEHNR, CDR2 FQNEAQ (reference sequence). The CDR3 loop spans 12 amino acids. The CDR3 bases are TGTGCCAGCAGCCGACAAAGCAATGAGCAGTTCTTC. Protein sequence: CASSRQSNEQFF.

The rearrangement joins TRBV11-3 to TRBJ2-3, with D possibly matching TRBD2 (6 bases). Germline V gene data show CDR1 as SGHNT and CDR2 as YENEEA. Trimming cost V 0 bases and J 1 base, with 11 bases left between them. This CDR3 is 16 amino acids long. The CDR3 DNA is TGTGCCAGCAGCTTAGAAGGGCGGGGAGGCACAGATACGCAGTATTTT. Translating gives CASSLEGRGGTDTQYF. Complete variable domain (other parts from reference TRBV11-3 and TRBJ2-3): EAGVVQSPRYKIIEKKQPVAFWCNPISGHNTLYWYLQNLGQGPELLIRYENEEAVDDSQLPKDRFSAERLKGVDSTLKIQPAELGDSAVYLCASSLEGRGGTDTQYFGPGTRLTVL.

V and J are TRBV19 and TRBJ1-1; D gene ambiguous. Germline values: CDR1 LNHDA, CDR2 SQIVND (reference sequence). V was pared by 7 bases and J by 7 bases, with 16 bases between. There are 13 residues in the CDR3. This CDR3 reads CASTDHAGGEAFF. In DNA, the CDR3 is TGTGCCAGTACCGATCATGCAGGAGGTGAAGCTTTCTTT.

The V and J genes are TRBV4-3 and TRBJ1-2, with D maybe TRBD1 (5 bases). V lost 3 bases to trimming and J lost 4 bases, with 9 bases between them. Germline lookup yields CDR1 LGHNA and CDR2 YSLEER. The CDR3 spans 13 residues. The chain's CDR3 is CASSHPDSYGYTF. The CDR3 bases are TGCGCCAGCAGCCATCCCGACAGCTATGGCTACACCTTC.

The J gene is TRBJ1-2, the V gene TRBV18; no definite D call. From germline, CDR1 is KGHSH and CDR2 LQKENI. The CDR3 is 13 residues long. The V gene lost 2 bases and the J gene lost 4 bases, with 8 bases spanning the gap. The CDR3 DNA follows: TGTGCCAGCTCACCAGGCGGCTCCTATGGCTACACCTTC. Its protein product is CASSPGGSYGYTF. Full variable domain (missing parts from reference TRBV18 and TRBJ1-2): NAGVMQNPRHLVRRRGQEARLRCSPMKGHSHVYWYRQLPEEGLKFMVYLQKENIIDESGMPKERFSAEFPKEGPSILRIQQVVRGDSAAYFCASSPGGSYGYTFGSGTRLTVV.

Remarks on this clone: Because the CDR3's place on the DNA is in doubt, the DNA is left out and the CDR3 is given as listed by TCRdb. The rearrangement uses TRBV21-1 and TRBJ2-2; TRBD1 was called by the table and not checked on the DNA. TRBV21-1 is recorded as a pseudogene. A total of 22 residues make up the CDR3, ends included. CDR3 residues: CASIRGQQFFAYGLSNTGELFF.

This clone was counted once. The chain uses TRBV19 and TRBJ1-2; 8 bases fit TRBD1. The germline V gene encodes CDR1 LNHDA and CDR2 SQIVND (reference sequence). CDR3 length equals 14 residues. The V and J ends lost 5 bases and 8 bases, in that order; junction bases with no gene match: 10. As DNA, the CDR3 is TGTGCCAGTAGTCCGGGACAGGCAAGAGTAGGCTACACCTTC. Translated: CASSPGQARVGYTF. Drawing the rest from reference TRBV19 and TRBJ1-2, the complete variable domain is DGGITQSPKYLFRKEGQNVTLSCEQNLNHDAMYWYRQDPGQGLRLIYYSQIVNDFQKGDIAEGYSVSREKKESFPLTVTSAQKNPTAFYLCASSPGQARVGYTFGSGTRLTVV.

The V and J genes are TRBV6-2 or TRBV6-3 and TRBJ2-5, with D possibly TRBD2 on 7 matching bases. The germline V gene encodes CDR1 MNHEY and CDR2 SVGEGT. The CDR3 covers 14 residues. V lost 4 bases to trimming and J lost 5 bases, with 14 bases between them. CDR3 nucleotide sequence: TGTGCCAGCAGTTGGGGGGGGCCTTGGGAGACCCAGTACTTC. Residues: CASSWGGPWETQYF.

The chain links TRBV19 to TRBJ2-3; 8 nucleotides match TRBD2. Germline CDR1 LNHDA, CDR2 SQIVND (reference sequence). The V segment lost 3 bases and the J segment 5 bases; nucleotides outside the gene matches: 13. The CDR3 runs to 17 residues. CDR3 bases: TGTGCCAGTAGTATCGCGGGGGGAACCAGGGGATTAGATACGCAGTATTTT. This codes for CASSIAGGTRGLDTQYF.

About this clone itself: Mismatch with germline at one junction end may stem from a read error. The gene calls are TRBV2 and TRBJ2-7, with D possibly matching TRBD1 (6 bases). The CDR3 covers 13 residues. Germline assignment: CDR1 SNHLY and CDR2 FYNNEI. This CDR3 reads CASGDRISYEQYF. DNA for the CDR3: TGTGCCAGCGGTGACAGGATCTCCTACGAGCAGTACTTC.

The chain joins TRBV7-2 to TRBJ2-1, with 13 bases that match TRBD2. The V gene end was trimmed by 5 bases and the J gene end by 8 bases; junction bases not matched to a gene: 9. Germline CDR1 reads SGHTA; CDR2 reads FQGNSA. The CDR3 is 16 residues long. CDR3 coding DNA: TGTGCCAGCAGCCAAATTGGACTAGCGGGGGATGATGAGCAGTTCTTC. This gives the protein CASSQIGLAGDDEQFF.

This rearrangement joins TRBV19 to TRBJ2-5; TRBD1 matches 7 bases. V dropped 5 bases and J dropped 4; count of bases not matched to a gene: 7. The length of the CDR3 is 14 residues. The germline CDR1 and CDR2 sequences are LNHDA and SQIVND (reference sequence). As DNA, the CDR3 is TGTGCCAGTAGTGCTCAGACAGGGTTAGAGACCCAGTACTTC. Its translation is CASSAQTGLETQYF. The entire variable domain, with the rest obtained from reference TRBV19 and TRBJ2-5, is as follows: DGGITQSPKYLFRKEGQNVTLSCEQNLNHDAMYWYRQDPGQGLRLIYYSQIVNDFQKGDIAEGYSVSREKKESFPLTVTSAQKNPTAFYLCASSAQTGLETQYFGPGTRLLVL.

The chain couples TRBV5-1 to TRBJ1-2, with 8 bases aligning to TRBD1. Germline-derived CDR1 and CDR2 are SGHRS and YFSETQ. After removal of 3 bases from V and 6 bases from J, the junction contained 7 bases not matched to a gene. The CDR3 covers 14 residues. The CDR3, as DNA: TGCGCCAGCAGCTACGGACAGGGAGCCCATGGCTACACCTTC. It is translated as CASSYGQGAHGYTF.